This TCR beta chain originates from a study of CD8 T cells in ankylosing spondylitis. Quantitative barcoded 5'-RACE was used to prepare TCR beta libraries. In TCRdb, the 5' RACE reads were re-called with MiXCR into one record per CDR3 protein. The table lists around 320,000 distinct CDR3 sequences, less than 25% of them singletons. Whole-study findings and limits: Earlier work had already found some motif variants in reactive arthritis synovial fluid and blood.

Per the germline V gene, CDR1 is SGHTA and CDR2 is FQGNSA. This CDR3 has 15 residues. The V end was cut by 1 base, the J end by 4 bases, with 14 bases between. There are a few counts of this clonotype. The antigen is undetermined. This chain joins TRBV7-2 and TRBJ2-7; D is possibly TRBD2 (6 bases). This clonotype was obtained from a female donor with ankylosing spondylitis or in good health (not recorded which). Sequences were obtained from blood, either unsorted or a sorted T cell fraction (not recorded which). DNA for the CDR3: TGTGCCAGCAGCTTAGACGGGAGTTCCGTTTACGAGCAGTACTTC. Translating it yields CASSLDGSSVYEQYF.